The source of this T cell receptor (beta chain) is a study of T cell changes during pregnancy in multiple sclerosis. Assay used: immunoSEQ multiplex PCR; TCRdb lists only in-frame clones, some missing. The table shows around 57,000 clones, with approximately 91% occurring only once. The germline V gene has CDR1 SGHRS and CDR2 YFSETQ. The CDR3 is made up of 16 amino acids. V was shortened by 3 bases and J by 3 bases, with 17 bases between the two germline ends. The J gene is TRBJ2-3, the V gene TRBV5-1, with D maybe TRBD2 (7 bases). The receptor was derived from a female donor with multiple sclerosis, enrolled in a pregnancy study. The sequencing here drew on peripheral blood, taken in the second trimester of pregnancy. Written as DNA, the CDR3 is TGCGCCAGCAGCTCCCGAGGGGGGGTAGGGACAGATACGCAGTATTTT. It translates to CASSSRGGVGTDTQYF.